The 10 T cell receptor beta chains below were found in one sample sequenced in a study of graft-versus-host responses after intestinal transplantation. Some clones are missing from TCRdb's copy, which holds only in-frame ones; the method was immunoSEQ multiplex PCR. The data hold roughly 27,000 clones, with around four fifths observed a single time. Source: PBMCs, taken almost 29 days after intestinal transplant. The source of these receptors is a human patient who received an intestinal transplant, so some T cells may come from the graft donor.

The J gene is TRBJ2-7, the V gene TRBV4-1, with 8 bases lining up with TRBD1. This CDR3 comprises 14 residues. Germline CDR1 and CDR2: MGHRA and YSYEKL. V trimming: 0 bases; J trimming: 2 bases; junction bases outside the gene matches: 0. CDR3 nucleotides: TGCGCCAGCAGCCAAGAGGACAGGGCCTACGAGCAGTACTTC. It codes for CASSQEDRAYEQYF.

The V call is TRBV9, the J call TRBJ2-7; either TRBD1 or TRBD2 may supply D (5 bases each). V was pared by 1 base and J by 1 base, with 9 bases between. From germline, CDR1 is SGDLS and CDR2 YYNGEE. This CDR3 region has 14 residues. The CDR3: CASSVTGRSYEQYF. The CDR3 DNA sequence: TGTGCCAGCAGCGTAACGGGGCGTTCCTACGAGCAGTACTTC.

The chain recombines TRBV7-2 with TRBJ2-5; 8 bases are shared with TRBD2. CDR3 length: 17 amino acids. Germline CDR1 reads SGHTA; CDR2 reads FQGNSA. V trimming: 2 bases; J trimming: 1 base; junction bases outside the gene matches: 9. The chain's CDR3 is CASSLRSWTSLQETQYF. The CDR3 DNA is TGTGCCAGCAGCTTAAGAAGTTGGACTAGCCTCCAAGAGACCCAGTACTTC.

The V and J genes are TRBV9 and TRBJ2-5, with D perhaps TRBD2 (6 bases). V was cut by 0 bases and J by 0 bases, with 18 bases left in between. Germline lookup yields CDR1 SGDLS and CDR2 YYNGEE. The CDR3 runs 18 residues. The CDR3 DNA is TGTGCCAGCAGCGTAGGTAGCGGAAGAAGCCTGTACCAAGAGACCCAGTACTTC. Translating gives CASSVGSGRSLYQETQYF.

The chain has TRBV10-2 and TRBJ2-1; D remains unclear. The CDR3 runs to 13 residues. Germline CDR1 is WSHSY and CDR2 is SAAADI. The V and J ends lost 9 bases and 6 bases respectively, with 15 bases between them. CDR3: CARPREEFNEQFF. Here the CDR3 DNA reads TGCGCCAGACCTAGAGAAGAGTTCAATGAGCAGTTCTTC.

The rearrangement uses TRBV6-6 and TRBJ1-2; D unclear. Germline CDR1 reads MNHNY; CDR2 reads SVGAGI (reference sequence). V was pared by 0 bases and J by 9 bases, with 11 bases between. The CDR3 extends over 13 amino acids. CDR3 DNA sequence: TGTGCCAGCAGTTACTCGACCTGGGCAAGCTACACCTTC. Amino acid sequence: CASSYSTWASYTF.

V and J are TRBV5-1 and TRBJ2-7; D is undetermined. In germline, CDR1 is SGHRS, CDR2 YFSETQ. The CDR3 runs to 15 residues. V shed 4 bases and J shed 2 bases, with 16 bases lying between them. The CDR3 reads CASSLARVSAYEQYF. In nucleotides, the CDR3 is TGCGCCAGCAGCCTCGCCCGGGTTTCAGCCTACGAGCAGTACTTC. Together with reference TRBV5-1 and TRBJ2-7, the CDR3 gives the full variable domain: KAGVTQTPRYLIKTRGQQVTLSCSPISGHRSVSWYQQTPGQGLQFLFEYFSETQRNKGNFPGRFSGRQFSNSRSEMNVSTLELGDSALYLCASSLARVSAYEQYFGPGTRLTVT.

The rearrangement joins TRBV29-1 to TRBJ2-3; possible D gene TRBD1, 5 bases. Germline CDR1 is SQVTM and CDR2 is ANQGSEA. This CDR3 has 17 amino acids. Trimming cost V 3 bases and J 3 bases, with 22 bases left between them. CDR3 sequence reads: CSVELAGMATRTDTQYF. CDR3 DNA: TGCAGCGTTGAGTTGGCAGGGATGGCCACGCGGACAGATACGCAGTATTTT.

The chain employs TRBV28 and TRBJ2-2, with 7 bases fitting TRBD1. CDR1 is MDHEN and CDR2 is SYDVKM in the germline V gene. V lost 7 bases to trimming and J lost 5 bases; unmatched junction nucleotides: 7. CDR3 length: 14 residues. This CDR3 reads CASITGAVTGELFF. The CDR3 bases are TGTGCCAGCATTACAGGGGCCGTTACCGGGGAGCTGTTTTTT.

The rearrangement joins TRBV11-1 to TRBJ1-2; D might be TRBD1 (5 bases). Trimming removed 1 base from V and 1 base from J, with 16 bases in between. This CDR3 is 17 amino acids long. Per the germline V gene, CDR1 is SGHAT and CDR2 is FQDESV (reference sequence). In DNA, the CDR3 is TGTGCCAGCAGCTTAGAGGCGTGGGACTTATATAACTATGGCTACACCTTC. Translating it yields CASSLEAWDLYNYGYTF.